This entry lists 4 T cell receptor beta chains sequenced from one sample in a study of blood T cell repertoires in COVID-19. The method was immunoSEQ multiplex PCR; TCRdb's version includes in-frame clones alone and lacks a portion of them. The table lists 150,000 or so clones, roughly 87% of them singletons, with approximately 8.7% in the top ten. Sequenced: peripheral blood. All receptors derive from a woman aged 65 to 85 with acute or convalescent COVID-19.

There are a few counts of this clone. DNA for the CDR3: TGTGCCAGCAGTTTGGCTGGCAGGGGTGGAGCTCAGCCCCAGCATTTT. Translating it yields CASSLAGRGGAQPQHF. V gene TRBV28 combines with J gene TRBJ1-5; TRBD1 might be the D (6 bases). This CDR3 comprises 16 residues. The germline CDR1 and CDR2 sequences are MDHEN and SYDVKM. The V gene lost 3 bases and the J gene lost 6 bases, with 18 bases spanning the gap.

This clone came up once. The chain couples TRBV30 to TRBJ1-6; 9 nucleotides line up with TRBD1. CDR1 is GTSNPN and CDR2 is SVGIG in the germline V gene (reference sequence). The CDR3 spans 14 residues. V lost 5 bases, J lost 7 bases, and 6 bases stayed unmatched. CDR3 in amino acids: CAWGPGTGNSPLHF. CDR3 DNA: TGTGCCTGGGGCCCCGGGACAGGGAATTCACCCCTCCACTTT.

The chain employs TRBV23-1 and TRBJ1-5; weak D call: TRBD1 (6 bases). TRBV23-1 is filed as an ORF, its function uncertain. Trimming stripped 4 bases from V and 0 bases from J, with 25 bases between. This CDR3 has 20 amino acids. CDR3 region: CASSLCRGRIHTYSNQPQHF. CDR3 bases: TGCGCCAGCAGTCTGTGCAGGGGTAGAATACACACTTATAGCAATCAGCCCCAGCATTTT.

The chain joins TRBV5-8 to TRBJ2-5, with D perhaps TRBD1 (7 bases). Trimming took 1 base from V and 2 from J, leaving 12 bases between them. This CDR3 contains 15 residues. The germline V gene encodes CDR1 SGHTS and CDR2 YDEGEE. DNA of the CDR3: TGTGCCAGCAGCTTGTATCAGGGGGGTCAAGAGACCCAGTACTTC. Translated, it gives CASSLYQGGQETQYF.